The 6 T cell receptor beta chains reported below all come from one sample, sequenced in a study of blood T cells in healthy people across ages. With a J-beta primer mix and a sample-barcoded 5' primer, a second PCR ran about 7 to 11 cycles. TCRdb processed the 5' RACE reads anew with MiXCR; each CDR3 protein has one entry. The table shows 1,500,000 or so distinct CDR3 sequences, with around 55% occurring only once. The sequenced sample was blood. These receptors came from a man between 18 and 35 years old in good health.

Comment on this clonotype: A much larger clone sits a single nucleotide away, making a read error possible. The genes are TRBV11-2 and TRBJ2-1; D call uncertain. Between the trimmed V and J ends, which lost 1 base and 9 bases, there was a span of 4 bases. The CDR3 consists of 11 residues. Germline lookup yields CDR1 SGHAT and CDR2 FQNNGV. CDR3 DNA sequence: TGTGCCAGCAGCTTAGCCACTGAGCAGTTCTTC. Translation gives CASSLATEQFF.

The chain employs TRBV12-3 or TRBV12-4 and TRBJ1-4; no definite D call. The CDR3 is 11 residues long. Trimming took off 5 bases at V and 5 bases at J, with 3 bases between the two ends. Written as DNA, the CDR3 is TGTGCCAGCAGTATGAATGAAAAACTGTTTTTT. Its protein is CASSMNEKLFF.

V is TRBV7-2 and J is TRBJ1-3; D gene unclear. V lost 7 bases and J lost 1, with 8 bases in between. Germline V gene data show CDR1 as SGHTA and CDR2 as FQGNSA. This CDR3 has 13 amino acids. CDR3 nucleotide sequence: TGTGCCAGCATCTTCCTATCTGGAAACACCATATATTTT. Protein: CASIFLSGNTIYF. Full variable domain (rest looked up from reference TRBV7-2 and TRBJ1-3): GAGVSQSPSNKVTEKGKDVELRCDPISGHTALYWYRQSLGQGLEFLIYFQGNSAPDKSGLPSDRFSAERTGGSVSTLTIQRTQQEDSAVYLCASIFLSGNTIYFGEGSWLTVV.

The chain has TRBV4-1 and TRBJ2-5; a weak D match, TRBD2 (5 bases). The CDR3 covers 14 residues. Germline lookup yields CDR1 MGHRA and CDR2 YSYEKL. Trimming cost V 1 base and J 3 bases, with 9 bases left between them. This chain's CDR3 is CASSQVGNEETQYF. As DNA, the CDR3 is TGCGCCAGCAGCCAAGTCGGGAACGAAGAGACCCAGTACTTC.

The chain links TRBV6-1 to TRBJ2-7, with 9 bases fitting TRBD1. This CDR3 comprises 16 residues. CDR1 MNHNS and CDR2 SASEGT come from the germline V gene. Unmatched junction bases numbered 13, after V lost 6 bases and J lost 4 bases. The CDR3 DNA reads as TGTGCCAGCAGAACTCCGGGACAGGGATTTGATTACGAGCAGTACTTC. The encoded protein is CASRTPGQGFDYEQYF.

There are a few counts of this clonotype. The CDR3 is CSASLGLGTDTQYF. CDR3 nucleotide sequence: TGCAGCGCGTCCCTCGGTCTCGGCACAGATACGCAGTATTTT. The chain carries TRBV29-1 and TRBJ2-3, with D hard to call. Trimming shortened V by 7 bases and J by 1 base, and 15 bases separated the two germline ends. The CDR3 length is 14 residues. Germline V gene data show CDR1 as SQVTM and CDR2 as ANQGSEA.